The rows below give T cell receptor beta chains drawn from one sample of a study of blood T cells in healthy people across ages. Using its own MiXCR run on the 5' RACE reads, TCRdb lists one record per CDR3 protein. Among about a million distinct CDR3 sequences, around two fifths were seen once, and the ten largest hold approximately 14%. The sample comprised blood. The receptors were gathered from a man between 18 and 29 years old in good health. CDR3s include the opening cysteine and the closing phenylalanine or tryptophan. D genes are given only for firm matches. Clone size, where shown, is once, few, many, or a class for clones that have expanded.

d_gene: .; v_gene: TRBV12-3/TRBV12-4; abundance: many; j_gene: TRBJ2-7; CDR3aa: CASSLGQASYEQYF; CDR3nt: TGTGCCAGCAGTTTAGGACAGGCTTCCTACGAGCAGTACTTC
d_gene: TRBD1; v_gene: TRBV14; abundance: .; j_gene: TRBJ1-2; CDR3aa: CASSPRDRRFNGYTF; CDR3nt: TGTGCCAGCAGCCCAAGGGACAGGAGATTCAATGGCTACACCTTC
d_gene: .; v_gene: TRBV11-2; abundance: .; j_gene: TRBJ2-5; CDR3aa: CASSLAMGQTQYF; CDR3nt: TGTGCCAGCAGCTTAGCTATGGGCCAGACCCAGTACTTC
d_gene: TRBD1; v_gene: TRBV5-1; abundance: .; j_gene: TRBJ2-2; CDR3aa: CASSDRGANTGELFF; CDR3nt: TGCGCCAGCAGCGACAGGGGGGCTAACACCGGGGAGCTGTTTTTT
d_gene: .; v_gene: TRBV6-1; abundance: .; j_gene: TRBJ1-3; CDR3aa: CASSGLTGPKSSGNTIYF; CDR3nt: TGTGCCAGCAGTGGATTAACAGGACCCAAGAGCTCTGGAAACACCATATATTTT
d_gene: .; v_gene: TRBV12-3/TRBV12-4; abundance: .; j_gene: TRBJ1-5; CDR3aa: CASSHRGGGLQYSNQPQHF; CDR3nt: TGTGCCAGCAGTCATAGGGGGGGCGGACTGCAGTATAGCAATCAGCCCCAGCATTTT
d_gene: TRBD1; v_gene: TRBV5-6; abundance: once; j_gene: TRBJ1-4; CDR3aa: CAGSTGVPGQGSTNEKLFF; CDR3nt: TGTGCCGGCAGCACCGGAGTCCCGGGACAGGGGTCAACTAATGAAAAACTGTTTTTT
d_gene: .; v_gene: TRBV11-2; abundance: .; j_gene: TRBJ2-7; CDR3aa: CASSFELGEYEQYF; CDR3nt: TGTGCCAGCAGCTTCGAATTGGGGGAGTACGAGCAGTACTTC
d_gene: .; v_gene: TRBV20-1; abundance: once; j_gene: TRBJ1-1; CDR3aa: CSASRGGMNTEAFF; CDR3nt: TGCAGTGCTAGCCGGGGGGGTATGAACACTGAAGCTTTCTTT
d_gene: .; v_gene: TRBV5-1; abundance: .; j_gene: TRBJ2-1; CDR3aa: CASSPFRWLEQFF; CDR3nt: TGCGCCAGCAGCCCCTTCAGGTGGTTAGAGCAGTTCTTC
d_gene: .; v_gene: TRBV4-3; abundance: many; j_gene: TRBJ1-2; CDR3aa: CASSQDRGRVKGYTF; CDR3nt: TGCGCCAGCAGCCAAGATCGGGGCAGGGTTAAAGGCTACACCTTC
d_gene: .; v_gene: TRBV5-1; abundance: few; j_gene: TRBJ1-4; CDR3aa: CASSPRHTTNEKLFF; CDR3nt: TGCGCCAGCAGCCCAAGACACACAACTAATGAAAAACTGTTTTTT
d_gene: .; v_gene: TRBV20-1; abundance: few; j_gene: TRBJ1-5; CDR3aa: CSARDLGRANQPQHF; CDR3nt: TGCAGTGCTAGAGATCTTGGGAGGGCCAATCAGCCCCAGCATTTT
d_gene: TRBD2; v_gene: TRBV5-1; abundance: few; j_gene: TRBJ2-1; CDR3aa: CASSWTSGGEDEQFF; CDR3nt: TGCGCCAGCAGCTGGACTAGCGGGGGGGAGGATGAGCAGTTCTTC
d_gene: .; v_gene: TRBV4-1; abundance: few; j_gene: TRBJ2-3; CDR3aa: CASSQGARGIDTQYF; CDR3nt: TGCGCCAGCAGCCAAGGGGCTAGGGGAATAGATACGCAGTATTTT
d_gene: .; v_gene: TRBV20-1; abundance: .; j_gene: TRBJ1-5; CDR3aa: CSSSRDRNQPQHF; CDR3nt: TGCAGTTCCTCGAGGGACCGCAATCAGCCCCAGCATTTT
d_gene: TRBD2; v_gene: TRBV7-7; abundance: .; j_gene: TRBJ2-1; CDR3aa: CASSLGTSEEQFF; CDR3nt: TGTGCTAGCAGCTTAGGGACTAGCGAGGAGCAGTTCTTC